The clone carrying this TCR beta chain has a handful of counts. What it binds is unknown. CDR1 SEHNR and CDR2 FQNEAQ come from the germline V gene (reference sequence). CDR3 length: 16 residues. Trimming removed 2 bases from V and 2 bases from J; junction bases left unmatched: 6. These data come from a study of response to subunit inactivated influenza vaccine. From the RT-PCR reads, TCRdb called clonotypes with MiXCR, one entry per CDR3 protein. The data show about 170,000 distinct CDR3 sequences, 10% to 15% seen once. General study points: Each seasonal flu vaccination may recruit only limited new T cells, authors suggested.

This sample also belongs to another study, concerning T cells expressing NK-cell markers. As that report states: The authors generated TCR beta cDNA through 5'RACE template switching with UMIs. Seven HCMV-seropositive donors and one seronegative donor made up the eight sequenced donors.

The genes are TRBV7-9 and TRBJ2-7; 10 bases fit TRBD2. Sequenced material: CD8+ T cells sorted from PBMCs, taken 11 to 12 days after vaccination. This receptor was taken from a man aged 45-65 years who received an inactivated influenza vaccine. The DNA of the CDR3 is TGTGCCAGCAGCTTATCCCGGACTAGCGGAACCTACGAGCAGTACTTC. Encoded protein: CASSLSRTSGTYEQYF.